This T cell receptor (beta chain) was documented in a study of T cell clonotyping in hematopoietic cell transplantation. Produced via immunoSEQ multiplex PCR; TCRdb's table is partial and in-frame only. In the table there are 10,000 to 15,000 clones, over 75% of which are singletons. To note about this clone: Its antigen is undetermined.

Germline V gives CDR1 SGHTA, CDR2 FQGNSA. The length of the CDR3 is 16 residues. The ends lost 4 bases at V and 4 bases at J; junction bases unmatched: 6. Whole-study findings and limits: No sorting was done, leaving CD4 and CD8 contributions mixed. Graft donor and pretransplant recipient Inverse Simpson Index values predicted broader posttransplant TCR diversity. Recipient TCR diversity dropped after transplant; expanded clonotypes rose from day 30 to 180.

This clonotype was obtained from a man aged 30 to 39 in good health. Some clones in this sample may be carry-over from other donors' samples. J is TRBJ2-3 and V is TRBV7-2, with 12 bases aligning to TRBD2. What was sequenced was peripheral blood mononuclear cells. The CDR3 sequence is CASSSLTSGRADTQYF. In DNA, the CDR3 is TGTGCCAGCAGCTCCCTGACTAGCGGGAGAGCAGATACGCAGTATTTT.